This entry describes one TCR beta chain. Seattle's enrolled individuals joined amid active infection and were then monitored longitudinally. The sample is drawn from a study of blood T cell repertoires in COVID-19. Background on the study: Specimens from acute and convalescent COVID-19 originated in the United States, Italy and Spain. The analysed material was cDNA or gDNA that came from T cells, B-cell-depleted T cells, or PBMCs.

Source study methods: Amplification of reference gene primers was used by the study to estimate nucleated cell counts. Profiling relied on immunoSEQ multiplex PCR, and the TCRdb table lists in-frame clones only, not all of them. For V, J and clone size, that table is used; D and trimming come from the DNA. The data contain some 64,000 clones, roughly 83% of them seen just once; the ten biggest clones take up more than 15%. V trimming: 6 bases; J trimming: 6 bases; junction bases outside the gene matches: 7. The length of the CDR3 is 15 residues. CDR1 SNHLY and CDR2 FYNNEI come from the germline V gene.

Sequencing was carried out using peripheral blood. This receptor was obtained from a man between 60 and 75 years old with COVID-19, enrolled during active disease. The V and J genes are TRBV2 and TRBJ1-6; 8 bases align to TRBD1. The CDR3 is CASRTRTGSNSPLHF. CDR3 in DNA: TGTGCCAGCAGAACCCGGACAGGGAGTAATTCACCCCTCCACTTT.